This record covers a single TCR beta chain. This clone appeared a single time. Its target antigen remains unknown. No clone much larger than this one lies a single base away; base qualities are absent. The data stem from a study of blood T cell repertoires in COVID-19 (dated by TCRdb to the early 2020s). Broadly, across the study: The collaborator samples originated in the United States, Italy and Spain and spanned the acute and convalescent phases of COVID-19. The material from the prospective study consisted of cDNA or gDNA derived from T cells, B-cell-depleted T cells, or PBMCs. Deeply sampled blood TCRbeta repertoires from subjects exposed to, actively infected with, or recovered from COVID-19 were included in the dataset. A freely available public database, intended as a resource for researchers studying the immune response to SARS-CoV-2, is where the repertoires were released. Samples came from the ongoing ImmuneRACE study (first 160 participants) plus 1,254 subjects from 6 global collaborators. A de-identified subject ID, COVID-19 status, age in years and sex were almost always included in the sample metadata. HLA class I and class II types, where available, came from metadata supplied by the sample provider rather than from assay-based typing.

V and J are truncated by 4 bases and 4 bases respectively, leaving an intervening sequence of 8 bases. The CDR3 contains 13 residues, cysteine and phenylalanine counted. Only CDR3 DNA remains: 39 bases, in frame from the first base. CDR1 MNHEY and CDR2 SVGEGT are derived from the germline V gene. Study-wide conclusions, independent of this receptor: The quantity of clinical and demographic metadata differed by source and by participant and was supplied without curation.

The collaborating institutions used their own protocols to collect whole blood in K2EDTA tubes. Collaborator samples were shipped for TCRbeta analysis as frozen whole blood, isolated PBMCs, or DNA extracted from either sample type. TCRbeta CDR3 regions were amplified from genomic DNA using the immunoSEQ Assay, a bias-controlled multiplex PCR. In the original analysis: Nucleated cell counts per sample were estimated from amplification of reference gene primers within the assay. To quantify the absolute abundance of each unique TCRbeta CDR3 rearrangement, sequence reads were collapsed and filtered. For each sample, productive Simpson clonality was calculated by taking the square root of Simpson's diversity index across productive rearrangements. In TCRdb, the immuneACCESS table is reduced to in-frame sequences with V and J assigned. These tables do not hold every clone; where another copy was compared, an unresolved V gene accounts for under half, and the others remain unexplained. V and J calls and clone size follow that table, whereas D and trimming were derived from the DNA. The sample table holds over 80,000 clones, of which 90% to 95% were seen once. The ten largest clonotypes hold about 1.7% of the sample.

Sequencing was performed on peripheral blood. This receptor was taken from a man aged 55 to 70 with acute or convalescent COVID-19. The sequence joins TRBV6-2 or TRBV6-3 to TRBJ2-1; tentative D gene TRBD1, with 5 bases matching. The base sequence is TGTGCCAGCAGTTTCGACAGATACAATGAGCAGTTCTTC. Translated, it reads CASSFDRYNEQFF.